Included here is one T cell receptor beta chain sequence, with context. The CDR3 spans 13 residues. Trimming at V came to 4 bases and at J to 7 bases, leaving 7 bases not matched to a gene. Germline-derived CDR1 and CDR2 are GTSNPN and SVGIG (reference sequence). This sample was included in a study of cytomegalovirus exposure and HLA in healthy donors. Only in-frame clones appear in the TCRdb table, and some are missing; sequencing was by immunoSEQ multiplex PCR. The table includes about 180,000 clones, 85% detected once. The sequencing sample was made of PBMCs. The chain uses TRBV30 and TRBJ1-5, with TRBD1 matching over 7 bases. The origin of this receptor is a man between 18 and 29 years old in good health and CMV-seropositive. CDR3 DNA sequence: TGTGCCTGGACTCGTAGACAGGGCCAGCCCCAGCATTTT. Encoded protein: CAWTRRQGQPQHF. Combining the CDR3 with reference TRBV30 and TRBJ1-5 gives the whole variable domain SQTIHQWPATLVQPVGSPLSLECTVEGTSNPNLYWYRQAAGRGLQLLFYSVGIGQISSEVPQNLSASRPQDRQFILSSKKLLLSDSGFYLCAWTRRQGQPQHFGDGTRLSIL.